A selection of T cell receptor beta chains follows, all from one sample in a study of T cell responses to AZD1222 COVID-19 vaccine. The table came from immunoSEQ multiplex PCR; TCRdb's copy has only in-frame clones and leaves some out. The data hold about 99,000 clones, with about 85% observed a single time. The material sequenced was peripheral blood, taken on day 0 of AZD1222 vaccination. These receptors came from an adult in good health. The CDR3 runs from the conserved cysteine through the conserved F or W. Fields, in order: CDR3 DNA, CDR3 protein, J gene, D gene, clone size, V gene. A D gene is named only where the DNA matches it firmly. Clone sizes are given selectively: once, few, many, or a class where the clone is expanded.

DNA: TGCGCCAGCAGTGAGACTAGCGGCACCGGGGAGCTGTTTTTT
CDR3: CASSETSGTGELFF
J: TRBJ2-2
D: TRBD2
size: many
V: TRBV10-2

DNA: TGTGCCAGCAGTGTGTACACCGGGGAGCTGTTTTTT
CDR3: CASSVYTGELFF
J: TRBJ2-2
D: .
size: .
V: TRBV12-3/TRBV12-4

DNA: TGTGCCAGCAGCTCCCCGGGACAGGGGAGCGAAAAACTGTTTTTT
CDR3: CASSSPGQGSEKLFF
J: TRBJ1-4
D: TRBD1
size: .
V: TRBV11-3

DNA: TGTGCCAGCTCACCCACGGCCCCAGGCGGGGAGCTGTTTTTT
CDR3: CASSPTAPGGELFF
J: TRBJ2-2
D: .
size: .
V: TRBV18

DNA: TGCGCCAGCAGCCAAGACAGGGGGCTCTCACCCCTCCACTTT
CDR3: CASSQDRGLSPLHF
J: TRBJ1-6
D: TRBD1
size: .
V: TRBV4-1

DNA: TGTGCCAGCAGCCCGGGACTAGAGAACACCGGGGAGCTGTTTTTT
CDR3: CASSPGLENTGELFF
J: TRBJ2-2
D: TRBD2
size: .
V: TRBV6-4

DNA: TGTGCCAGCAGTCGACCGGGCGGCCTCTTCACAGATACGCAGTATTTT
CDR3: CASSRPGGLFTDTQYF
J: TRBJ2-3
D: .
size: .
V: TRBV6-6

DNA: TGTGCCAGCAGCCAATTAGGGACAGGGCACGGCTACACCTTC
CDR3: CASSQLGTGHGYTF
J: TRBJ1-2
D: TRBD1
size: .
V: TRBV3-1/TRBV3-2

DNA: TGTGCCAGCAGCCTAACGGGGGCCGGAAACACCATATATTTT
CDR3: CASSLTGAGNTIYF
J: TRBJ1-3
D: .
size: .
V: TRBV5-4

DNA: TGTGCCAGCAGTAGGGGACAGAATAATTCACCCCTCCACTTT
CDR3: CASSRGQNNSPLHF
J: TRBJ1-6
D: TRBD1
size: .
V: TRBV6-5

DNA: TGTGCCAGCAGCCCGCGTGGGCGGGGGGGGAAGGATGAGCAGTTCTTC
CDR3: CASSPRGRGGKDEQFF
J: TRBJ2-1
D: TRBD2
size: .
V: TRBV7-2

DNA: TGTGCCAGCAGCCTGGCGGGGGCGGGGGGACAGCCCCAGCATTTT
CDR3: CASSLAGAGGQPQHF
J: TRBJ1-5
D: .
size: .
V: TRBV7-8